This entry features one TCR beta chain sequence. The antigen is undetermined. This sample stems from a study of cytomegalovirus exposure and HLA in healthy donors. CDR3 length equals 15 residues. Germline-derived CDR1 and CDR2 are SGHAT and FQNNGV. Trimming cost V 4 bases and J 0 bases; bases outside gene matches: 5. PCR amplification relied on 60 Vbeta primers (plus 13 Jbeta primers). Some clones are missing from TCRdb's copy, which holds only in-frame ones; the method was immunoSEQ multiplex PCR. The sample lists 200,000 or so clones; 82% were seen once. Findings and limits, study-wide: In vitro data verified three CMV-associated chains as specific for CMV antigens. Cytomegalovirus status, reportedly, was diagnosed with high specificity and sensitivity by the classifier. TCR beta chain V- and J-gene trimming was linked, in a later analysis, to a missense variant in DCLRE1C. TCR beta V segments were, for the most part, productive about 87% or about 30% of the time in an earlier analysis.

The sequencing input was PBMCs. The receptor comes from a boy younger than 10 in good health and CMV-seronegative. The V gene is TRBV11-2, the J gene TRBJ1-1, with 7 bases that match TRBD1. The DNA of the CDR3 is TGTGCCAGCAGCTCGACAGGGATCATGAACACTGAAGCTTTCTTT. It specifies CASSSTGIMNTEAFF.